Reported below is one T cell receptor beta chain. Its antigen is not identified. Measured with immunoSEQ multiplex PCR; TCRdb has only the in-frame clones, and not every one. This sample has approximately 31,000 clones, with under 85% found just once. This sample is drawn from a study of T cells in localized non-small cell lung cancer. The study, taken as a whole, reports: Sequencing was limited to one tumor region, leaving the possibility of heterogeneity open. Longer survival (overall) was linked to higher T cell density in blood. For the top 100 tumor clones, a median about 57 also appeared in adjacent lung. Uninvolved neighboring lung showed the greatest T cell clonality, exceeding tumor.

The CDR3 extends over 14 amino acids. J gave up 7 bases and V 5 bases, and 8 bases lay outside the gene matches. Germline-derived CDR1 and CDR2 are SGDLS and YYNGEE. The rearrangement links TRBV9 to TRBJ2-1, with 8 bases that match TRBD2. The material was peripheral blood, obtained before any cancer treatment. The TCR sequence derives from a male donor at least 60 years old with stage II squamous cell lung carcinoma. The CDR3 region is CASSAVAGRNEQFF. The DNA of the CDR3 is TGTGCCAGCAGTGCAGTAGCGGGACGGAATGAGCAGTTCTTC.